This record covers a single T cell receptor beta chain. Antigen unknown. This record comes from a study of persistence of HIV-infected CD4 T cells. Study background: The sample holds CD4+ T cells responsive to CMV or HIV-1 Gag.

Lysates of CMV-infected fibroblasts at approximately 9.6 ug/mL stimulated these cells. Sorted nonresponding memory CD4+ T cells were CD40L-negative, CD69-negative, CD45RO-high. CD4+ T cell counts exceeded 400 cells/uL; CMV serology was positive. This was the immunoSEQ version 4 assay in survey mode. Profiled with immunoSEQ multiplex PCR; TCRdb holds only in-frame clones, not every one. The table lists approximately 27,000 clones, roughly 80% of them singletons. V trimming: 4 bases; J trimming: 4 bases; junction bases outside the gene matches: 8. This CDR3 has 16 residues. From germline, CDR1 is SGHDT and CDR2 YYEEEE.

The chain couples TRBV5-6 to TRBJ2-1; 10 bases line up with TRBD2. This TCR was recovered from an adult woman with HIV who was CMV-seropositive. This specimen consisted of CD4+ T cells sorted from PBMCs after roughly 18-hour stimulation, obtained from a patient who received antiretroviral therapy. The CDR3 DNA reads TGTGCCAGCAGCCTCGAAGCGGGGGGGACGTACAATGAGCAGTTCTTC. It yields the protein CASSLEAGGTYNEQFF.